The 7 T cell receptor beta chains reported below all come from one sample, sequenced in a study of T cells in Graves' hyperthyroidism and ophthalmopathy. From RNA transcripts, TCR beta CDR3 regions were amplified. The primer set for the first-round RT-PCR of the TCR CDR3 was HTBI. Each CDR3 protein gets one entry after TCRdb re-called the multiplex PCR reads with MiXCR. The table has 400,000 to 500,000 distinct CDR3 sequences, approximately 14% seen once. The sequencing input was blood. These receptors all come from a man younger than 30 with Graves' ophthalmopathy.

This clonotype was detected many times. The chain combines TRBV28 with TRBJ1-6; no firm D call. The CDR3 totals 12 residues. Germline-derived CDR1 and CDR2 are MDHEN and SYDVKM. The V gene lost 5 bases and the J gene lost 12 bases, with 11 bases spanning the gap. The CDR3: CASSGPIRPLHF. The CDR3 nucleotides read TGTGCCAGCAGTGGACCGATTCGACCCCTCCACTTT. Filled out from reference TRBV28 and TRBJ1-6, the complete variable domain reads DVKVTQSSRYLVKRTGEKVFLECVQDMDHENMFWYRQDPGLGLRLIYFSYDVKMKEKGDIPEGYSVSREKKERFSLILESASTNQTSMYLCASSGPIRPLHFGNGTRLTVT.

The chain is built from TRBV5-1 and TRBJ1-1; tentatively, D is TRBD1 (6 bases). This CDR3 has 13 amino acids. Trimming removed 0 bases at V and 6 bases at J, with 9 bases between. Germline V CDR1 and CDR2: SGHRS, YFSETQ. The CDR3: CASSLAGAAEAFF. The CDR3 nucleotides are TGCGCCAGCAGCTTGGCAGGGGCGGCTGAAGCTTTCTTT.

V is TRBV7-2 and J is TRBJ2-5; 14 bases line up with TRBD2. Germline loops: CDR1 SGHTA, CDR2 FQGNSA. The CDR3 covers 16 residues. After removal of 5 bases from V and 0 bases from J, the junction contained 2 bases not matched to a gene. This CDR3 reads CASSAGLAGDQETQYF. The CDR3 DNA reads TGTGCCAGCAGCGCGGGACTAGCGGGGGACCAAGAGACCCAGTACTTC.

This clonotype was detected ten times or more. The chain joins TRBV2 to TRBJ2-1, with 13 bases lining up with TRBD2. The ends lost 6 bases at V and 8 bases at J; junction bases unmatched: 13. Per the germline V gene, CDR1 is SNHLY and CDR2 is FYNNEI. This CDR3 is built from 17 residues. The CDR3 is CASRNKTGTSGNDEQFF. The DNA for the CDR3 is TGTGCCAGCAGGAACAAGACCGGGACTAGCGGGAACGATGAGCAGTTCTTC.

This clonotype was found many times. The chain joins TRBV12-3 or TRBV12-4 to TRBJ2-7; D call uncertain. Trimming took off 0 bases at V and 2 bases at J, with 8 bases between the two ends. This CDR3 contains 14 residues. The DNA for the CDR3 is TGTGCCAGCAGTTTAGCGCGGAGCGCCTACGAGCAGTACTTC. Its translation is CASSLARSAYEQYF.

The CDR3 nucleotides are TGTGCCAGCGGAATCGGACTAGGACTCTACGAGCAGTACTTC. Its protein is CASGIGLGLYEQYF. This chain joins TRBV19 and TRBJ2-7; 7 nucleotides line up with TRBD2. Looked up from germline, CDR1 is LNHDA and CDR2 is SQIVND (reference sequence). CDR3 length: 14 residues. Trimming took 9 bases from V and 3 from J; bases not matched to a gene: 11.

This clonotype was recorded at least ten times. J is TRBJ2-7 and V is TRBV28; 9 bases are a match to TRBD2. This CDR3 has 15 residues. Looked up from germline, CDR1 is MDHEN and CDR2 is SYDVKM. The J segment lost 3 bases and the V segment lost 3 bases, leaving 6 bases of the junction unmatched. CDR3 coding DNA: TGTGCCAGCAGTTTCAGGACTAGCGAATACTACGAGCAGTACTTC. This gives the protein CASSFRTSEYYEQYF.